The sequence of this TCR beta chain was determined in a study of blood T cells in healthy people across ages. This clonotype appeared many times. This CDR3 spans 16 amino acids. Germline-derived CDR1 and CDR2 are MGHRA and YSYEKL. Trimming shortened V by 4 bases and J by 4 bases, and 19 bases separated the two germline ends. Primed by a sample-barcoded 5' primer and a J-beta primer mix, a second PCR proceeded for about 6 to 12 cycles. TCRdb passed the 5' RACE reads through MiXCR, listing each CDR3 protein once. The profile shows some 880,000 distinct CDR3 sequences, about 37% of them singletons. The chain joins TRBV4-1 to TRBJ1-2; TRBD1 is a possible D gene (5 bases). Source material: blood. The receptor's source is a man aged 18 to 35 in good health. The CDR3 here is CASSRMAGPVLYGYTF. CDR3 DNA sequence: TGCGCCAGCAGCCGAATGGCGGGGCCGGTCCTCTATGGCTACACCTTC.